A selection of T cell receptor beta chains follows, all from one sample in a study of blood T cell repertoires in COVID-19. Repertoires were generated with immunoSEQ multiplex PCR, while TCRdb's copy carries only in-frame clones and drops some. The sample contains roughly 140,000 clones, about 90% of which appear only once. Source material: PBMCs or T cells enriched from blood (not recorded which). These receptors were obtained from a man aged 55 to 70 who had recovered from COVID-19. CDR3s include the opening cysteine and the closing phenylalanine or tryptophan. A D gene is named only where the DNA matches it firmly. Part of the rows lack a size; the others show once, few, many or a class for expanded clones.

clone size: NA
V gene: TRBV5-1
D gene: TRBD2
J gene: TRBJ2-5
CDR3 length: 16
CDR3 protein: CASSPLSGGFGETQYF
CDR3 DNA: TGCGCCAGCAGCCCACTTTCGGGAGGGTTTGGAGAGACCCAGTACTTC

clone size: NA
V gene: TRBV4-2
D gene: NA
J gene: TRBJ1-2
CDR3 length: 18
CDR3 protein: CASSQDPPGSSANYGYTF
CDR3 DNA: TGTGCCAGCAGCCAAGATCCCCCAGGCAGTTCAGCTAACTATGGCTACACCTTC

clone size: NA
V gene: TRBV10-2
D gene: TRBD1
J gene: TRBJ2-1
CDR3 length: 12
CDR3 protein: CASSRGLDEQFF
CDR3 DNA: TGCGCCAGCAGCAGGGGGCTGGATGAGCAGTTCTTC

clone size: NA
V gene: TRBV19
D gene: NA
J gene: TRBJ1-1
CDR3 length: 16
CDR3 protein: CASNRRAIIGDTEAFF
CDR3 DNA: TGTGCCAGTAATCGCAGGGCGATTATTGGGGACACTGAAGCTTTCTTT

clone size: NA
V gene: TRBV3-1/TRBV3-2
D gene: TRBD2
J gene: TRBJ2-2
CDR3 length: 16
CDR3 protein: CASSHLAGGMAGELFF
CDR3 DNA: TGTGCCAGCAGCCACCTAGCGGGAGGGATGGCCGGGGAGCTGTTTTTT

clone size: NA
V gene: TRBV7-9
D gene: TRBD1
J gene: TRBJ1-1
CDR3 length: 17
CDR3 protein: CASSAPKRDRGRTEAFF
CDR3 DNA: TGTGCCAGCAGCGCCCCGAAAAGGGACAGGGGGCGAACTGAAGCTTTCTTT

clone size: NA
V gene: TRBV10-3
D gene: NA
J gene: TRBJ1-3
CDR3 length: 13
CDR3 protein: CAITGGAGNTIYF
CDR3 DNA: TGTGCCATCACGGGGGGCGCCGGAAACACCATATATTTT

clone size: NA
V gene: TRBV15
D gene: TRBD1
J gene: TRBJ1-4
CDR3 length: 14
CDR3 protein: CATSKQGGDEKLFF
CDR3 DNA: TGTGCCACCAGCAAACAGGGGGGAGATGAAAAACTGTTTTTT

clone size: NA
V gene: TRBV6-5
D gene: NA
J gene: TRBJ1-5
CDR3 length: 15
CDR3 protein: CASSGGVLRNQPQHF
CDR3 DNA: TGTGCCAGCAGCGGGGGGGTCCTAAGGAATCAGCCCCAGCATTTT

clone size: NA
V gene: TRBV12-3/TRBV12-4
D gene: NA
J gene: TRBJ1-5
CDR3 length: 13
CDR3 protein: CASSPSGNQPQHF
CDR3 DNA: TGTGCCAGCAGCCCTTCGGGGAATCAGCCCCAGCATTTT

clone size: NA
V gene: TRBV29-1
D gene: NA
J gene: TRBJ1-1
CDR3 length: 12
CDR3 protein: CSVEGRGTEAFF
CDR3 DNA: TGCAGCGTTGAAGGACGGGGCACTGAAGCTTTCTTT

clone size: NA
V gene: TRBV27
D gene: TRBD2
J gene: TRBJ2-2
CDR3 length: 15
CDR3 protein: CASKLAGDWTGELFF
CDR3 DNA: TGTGCCAGCAAACTAGCGGGGGATTGGACCGGGGAGCTGTTTTTT

clone size: NA
V gene: TRBV2
D gene: NA
J gene: TRBJ1-4
CDR3 length: 13
CDR3 protein: CASSEDGGKGLFF
CDR3 DNA: TGTGCCAGCAGTGAGGACGGGGGAAAAGGACTGTTTTTT

clone size: NA
V gene: TRBV5-1
D gene: TRBD1
J gene: TRBJ1-4
CDR3 length: 16
CDR3 protein: CASSPQQGAANEKLFF
CDR3 DNA: TGCGCCAGCAGCCCACAACAGGGGGCGGCTAATGAAAAACTGTTTTTT

clone size: NA
V gene: TRBV7-9
D gene: TRBD2
J gene: TRBJ2-7
CDR3 length: 13
CDR3 protein: CASVTSGRIEQYF
CDR3 DNA: TGTGCCAGTGTGACTAGCGGGAGAATTGAGCAGTACTTC

clone size: NA
V gene: TRBV5-1
D gene: TRBD2
J gene: TRBJ2-2
CDR3 length: 18
CDR3 protein: CASSPSGGSGGYTGELFF
CDR3 DNA: TGCGCCAGCAGCCCCTCCGGGGGTAGCGGGGGGTACACCGGGGAGCTGTTTTTT

clone size: NA
V gene: TRBV10-3
D gene: NA
J gene: TRBJ1-6
CDR3 length: 15
CDR3 protein: CAISEGLRGHPILHF
CDR3 DNA: TGTGCCATCAGTGAAGGACTGCGGGGTCACCCTATTCTCCACTTT

clone size: NA
V gene: TRBV6-1
D gene: NA
J gene: TRBJ1-3
CDR3 length: 18
CDR3 protein: CASSEERGGGVFGNTIYF
CDR3 DNA: TGTGCCAGCAGTGAAGAGCGGGGCGGAGGGGTGTTTGGAAACACCATATATTTT

clone size: NA
V gene: TRBV7-5
D gene: NA
J gene: TRBJ2-6
CDR3 length: 14
CDR3 protein: CVLLLCPGANVLTF
CDR3 DNA: TGTGTCCTACTCCTTTGCCCTGGGGCCAACGTCCTGACTTTC

clone size: NA
V gene: TRBV3-1/TRBV3-2
D gene: TRBD2
J gene: TRBJ2-1
CDR3 length: 16
CDR3 protein: CASSQGPGLLYNEQFF
CDR3 DNA: TGTGCCAGCAGCCAAGGCCCGGGACTACTTTACAATGAGCAGTTCTTC

clone size: NA
V gene: TRBV25-1
D gene: NA
J gene: TRBJ1-5
CDR3 length: 13
CDR3 protein: CASSGEGISPQHF
CDR3 DNA: TGTGCCAGCAGTGGGGAGGGAATCAGCCCCCAGCATTTT

clone size: NA
V gene: TRBV5-4
D gene: TRBD2
J gene: TRBJ2-1
CDR3 length: 16
CDR3 protein: CASSLGGTSAVSGQFF
CDR3 DNA: TGTGCCAGCAGCCTCGGGGGGACTAGCGCGGTCTCGGGACAGTTCTTC

clone size: NA
V gene: TRBV11-1
D gene: NA
J gene: TRBJ1-1
CDR3 length: 14
CDR3 protein: CASSLARTGHEAFF
CDR3 DNA: TGTGCCAGCAGCTTAGCGAGAACAGGTCATGAAGCTTTCTTT

clone size: few
V gene: TRBV7-2
D gene: TRBD1
J gene: TRBJ1-2
CDR3 length: 15
CDR3 protein: CASSLGSGQESGYTF
CDR3 DNA: TGTGCCAGCAGCTTAGGATCGGGACAGGAATCCGGCTACACCTTC

clone size: NA
V gene: TRBV27
D gene: NA
J gene: TRBJ2-7
CDR3 length: 16
CDR3 protein: CASRRDRLHFAYEQYF
CDR3 DNA: TGTGCCAGCAGACGCGACAGGCTCCACTTTGCCTACGAGCAGTACTTC

clone size: NA
V gene: TRBV28
D gene: TRBD1
J gene: TRBJ1-2
CDR3 length: 16
CDR3 protein: CASSLLPGQGGYGYTF
CDR3 DNA: TGTGCCAGCAGCCTACTCCCGGGACAGGGTGGGTATGGCTACACCTTC

clone size: NA
V gene: TRBV29-1
D gene: NA
J gene: TRBJ1-2
CDR3 length: 13
CDR3 protein: CSALTGSGYGYTF
CDR3 DNA: TGCAGCGCCCTAACCGGGAGTGGCTATGGCTACACCTTC

clone size: once
V gene: TRBV7-3
D gene: TRBD1
J gene: TRBJ2-5
CDR3 length: 14
CDR3 protein: CASSPTGGRETQYF
CDR3 DNA: TGTGCCAGCAGCCCTACAGGGGGCAGGGAGACCCAGTACTTC

clone size: once
V gene: TRBV7-8
D gene: NA
J gene: TRBJ1-5
CDR3 length: 13
CDR3 protein: CASSLDWGQPQHF
CDR3 DNA: TGTGCCAGCAGCTTAGATTGGGGCCAGCCCCAGCATTTT

clone size: NA
V gene: TRBV2
D gene: NA
J gene: TRBJ1-1
CDR3 length: 13
CDR3 protein: CASSDDSNTEAFF
CDR3 DNA: TGTGCCAGCAGCGATGACAGCAACACTGAAGCTTTCTTT

clone size: NA
V gene: TRBV27
D gene: TRBD2
J gene: TRBJ2-7
CDR3 length: 14
CDR3 protein: CASRPSGRDYEQYF
CDR3 DNA: TGTGCCAGCAGACCTAGCGGGAGGGATTACGAGCAGTACTTC

clone size: once
V gene: TRBV19
D gene: NA
J gene: TRBJ1-5
CDR3 length: 17
CDR3 protein: CASSTPHRAYSNQPQHF
CDR3 DNA: TGTGCCAGTAGTACCCCCCACAGGGCCTATAGCAATCAGCCCCAGCATTTT

clone size: few
V gene: TRBV28
D gene: TRBD1
J gene: TRBJ1-3
CDR3 length: 15
CDR3 protein: CASSRVTGPGNTIYF
CDR3 DNA: TGTGCCAGCAGCCGCGTGACAGGGCCTGGAAACACCATATATTTT

clone size: NA
V gene: TRBV30
D gene: TRBD1
J gene: TRBJ1-5
CDR3 length: 13
CDR3 protein: CAWGDRANQPQHF
CDR3 DNA: TGTGCCTGGGGGGACAGGGCTAATCAGCCCCAGCATTTT

clone size: NA
V gene: TRBV28
D gene: NA
J gene: TRBJ2-5
CDR3 length: 13
CDR3 protein: CASSLGARETQYF
CDR3 DNA: TGTGCCAGCAGTTTAGGGGCTAGGGAGACCCAGTACTTC

clone size: NA
V gene: TRBV6-5
D gene: NA
J gene: TRBJ2-7
CDR3 length: 13
CDR3 protein: CASSPDNPYEQYF
CDR3 DNA: TGTGCCAGCAGTCCCGACAACCCCTACGAGCAGTACTTC

clone size: once
V gene: TRBV21-1
D gene: NA
J gene: TRBJ2-1
CDR3 length: 15
CDR3 protein: CASSALAEDAHEQFF
CDR3 DNA: TGTGCCAGCAGCGCACTAGCGGAGGATGCACATGAGCAGTTCTTC

clone size: NA
V gene: TRBV19
D gene: TRBD1
J gene: TRBJ2-2
CDR3 length: 15
CDR3 protein: CASTKDRSYTGELFF
CDR3 DNA: TGTGCCAGTACCAAGGACAGGAGTTACACCGGGGAGCTGTTTTTT

clone size: NA
V gene: TRBV5-1
D gene: NA
J gene: TRBJ2-2
CDR3 length: 15
CDR3 protein: CASSPSTAAVGELFF
CDR3 DNA: TGCGCCAGCAGCCCGAGCACTGCGGCGGTCGGGGAGCTGTTTTTT

clone size: NA
V gene: TRBV5-1
D gene: TRBD1
J gene: TRBJ1-2
CDR3 length: 14
CDR3 protein: CASSPGPGGHGYTF
CDR3 DNA: TGCGCCAGCAGCCCTGGACCAGGGGGCCATGGCTACACCTTC

clone size: NA
V gene: TRBV5-4
D gene: NA
J gene: TRBJ2-2
CDR3 length: 12
CDR3 protein: CASSLVAGELFF
CDR3 DNA: TGTGCCAGCAGCCTAGTGGCCGGGGAGCTGTTTTTT

clone size: few
V gene: TRBV6-5
D gene: NA
J gene: TRBJ2-1
CDR3 length: 13
CDR3 protein: CASRALQYNEQFF
CDR3 DNA: TGTGCCAGCAGGGCTCTCCAATACAATGAGCAGTTCTTC

clone size: NA
V gene: TRBV10-2
D gene: NA
J gene: TRBJ1-1
CDR3 length: 15
CDR3 protein: CASSDRPALDTEAFF
CDR3 DNA: TGCGCCAGCAGCGACAGGCCTGCGCTTGACACTGAAGCTTTCTTT

clone size: NA
V gene: TRBV6-5
D gene: NA
J gene: TRBJ1-2
CDR3 length: 15
CDR3 protein: CASSYSRAANYGYTF
CDR3 DNA: TGTGCCAGCAGTTACTCGAGGGCAGCTAACTATGGCTACACCTTC

clone size: once
V gene: TRBV11-2
D gene: TRBD1
J gene: TRBJ2-7
CDR3 length: 17
CDR3 protein: CASSMPLRDSITYEQYF
CDR3 DNA: TGTGCCAGCAGCATGCCGCTCCGGGACAGTATTACCTACGAGCAGTACTTC

clone size: NA
V gene: TRBV2
D gene: TRBD1
J gene: TRBJ1-5
CDR3 length: 14
CDR3 protein: CASSSGQGAQPQHF
CDR3 DNA: TGTGCCAGCAGCTCGGGACAGGGGGCGCAGCCCCAGCATTTT

clone size: NA
V gene: TRBV7-9
D gene: TRBD1
J gene: TRBJ1-3
CDR3 length: 18
CDR3 protein: CASSLEGADRGSGNTIYF
CDR3 DNA: TGTGCCAGCAGCTTAGAGGGAGCGGACAGGGGCTCTGGAAACACCATATATTTT

clone size: NA
V gene: TRBV28
D gene: TRBD1
J gene: TRBJ1-3
CDR3 length: 18
CDR3 protein: CASSLDRGRISSGNTIYF
CDR3 DNA: TGTGCCAGCAGTTTAGACAGGGGGCGAATTTCTTCTGGAAACACCATATATTTT

clone size: once
V gene: TRBV6-5
D gene: TRBD1
J gene: TRBJ2-1
CDR3 length: 15
CDR3 protein: CASSYETGQPNEQFF
CDR3 DNA: TGTGCCAGCAGTTACGAGACAGGGCAGCCCAATGAGCAGTTCTTC

clone size: NA
V gene: TRBV27
D gene: NA
J gene: TRBJ1-5
CDR3 length: 14
CDR3 protein: CASSGVGGNQPQHF
CDR3 DNA: TGTGCCAGCTCGGGTGTAGGGGGCAATCAGCCCCAGCATTTT

clone size: NA
V gene: TRBV14
D gene: TRBD2
J gene: TRBJ2-7
CDR3 length: 15
CDR3 protein: CASSQQLAGVSEQYF
CDR3 DNA: TGTGCCAGCAGCCAACAACTAGCGGGAGTTTCCGAGCAGTACTTC

clone size: NA
V gene: TRBV7-8
D gene: TRBD2
J gene: TRBJ2-1
CDR3 length: 14
CDR3 protein: CASSTGGSYNEQFF
CDR3 DNA: TGTGCCAGCAGCACGGGAGGTTCATACAATGAGCAGTTCTTC

clone size: NA
V gene: TRBV2
D gene: TRBD1
J gene: TRBJ2-6
CDR3 length: 18
CDR3 protein: CASTRRTGGASGANVLTF
CDR3 DNA: TGTGCCAGCACCAGGCGGACAGGGGGCGCATCCGGGGCCAACGTCCTGACTTTC